Following are 29 T cell receptor beta chains from one sample sequenced in a study of cytomegalovirus exposure and HLA in healthy donors. With 60 Vbeta and 13 Jbeta primers, the PCR was carried out. The protocol was immunoSEQ multiplex PCR, while the TCRdb copy is restricted to in-frame clones and leaves out a portion. The sample totals some 40,000 clones; its top ten clones hold about 6%. The material sequenced was PBMCs. These receptors were collected from a human donor in good health.

The chain has TRBV5-4 and TRBJ2-7, with D possibly TRBD2 on 7 matching bases. Germline-derived CDR1 and CDR2 are SGHNT and YYREEE (reference sequence). This CDR3 region has 13 residues. The V gene lost 4 bases and the J gene lost 7 bases, with 15 bases spanning the gap. The DNA for the CDR3 is TGTGCCAGCAGCCCCGGGGGGCCGGGGGAGCAGTACTTC. The encoded protein is CASSPGGPGEQYF.

Details on this clone: This CDR3 is also generated by other DNA sequences in the sample. V usage is TRBV6-1 and J usage is TRBJ1-6; TRBD1 aligns across 8 bases. Losses at the gene ends were 1 base for V and 8 bases for J; bases not matched to a gene: 10. CDR3 length: 17 residues. Germline V gene data show CDR1 as MNHNS and CDR2 as SASEGT. The CDR3 region is CASSEEIAGTGYSPLHF. CDR3 DNA: TGTGCCAGCAGTGAAGAGATCGCCGGGACAGGTTATTCACCCCTCCACTTT.

This chain uses TRBV5-4 with TRBJ1-2; unclear D gene. V dropped 6 bases and J dropped 10 bases, with 16 bases sitting between them. The CDR3 covers 12 residues. CDR1 is SGHNT, CDR2 YYREEE, per germline (reference sequence). CDR3 sequence reads: CASNWSPGDYTF. CDR3 nucleotide sequence: TGTGCCAGCAACTGGTCCCCCGGAGACTACACCTTC. The variable domain in full, with the rest retrieved from reference TRBV5-4 and TRBJ1-2, is ETGVTQSPTHLIKTRGQQVTLRCSSQSGHNTVSWYQQALGQGPQFIFQYYREEENGRGNFPPRFSGLQFPNYSSELNVNALELDDSALYLCASNWSPGDYTFGSGTRLTVV.

The rearrangement joins TRBV7-3 to TRBJ2-3; 8 bases map to TRBD1. V was clipped by 5 bases and J by 3 bases; unmatched bases: 1. Germline V gene data show CDR1 as SGHTA and CDR2 as FQGTGA. The CDR3 loop spans 13 amino acids. CDR3 coding DNA: TGTGCCAGCAGCCGGACAGGGACAGATACGCAGTATTTT. Its protein product is CASSRTGTDTQYF.

The chain is built from TRBV5-1 and TRBJ2-3; unclear D gene. Germline V gives CDR1 SGHRS, CDR2 YFSETQ. This CDR3 has 16 residues. V was shortened by 0 bases and J by 1 base, with 12 bases between the two germline ends. The CDR3 nucleotides read TGCGCCAGCAGCTTGGGTCGTACTGCGGGCACAGATACGCAGTATTTT. It yields the protein CASSLGRTAGTDTQYF.

This chain connects TRBV7-9 to TRBJ1-1; D is possibly TRBD1 (6 bases). The ends were cut back, 5 bases at V and 11 bases at J, with 24 bases in the middle. Germline V gene sequence: CDR1 SEHNR, CDR2 FQNEAQ (reference sequence). The CDR3 has 15 amino acids. CDR3 sequence: CASSRNLQGARGAFF. CDR3 nucleotides: TGTGCCAGCAGCCGGAACCTACAGGGCGCTCGGGGCGCTTTCTTT.

The rearrangement uses TRBV5-8 and TRBJ1-2; D is perhaps TRBD1 (6 bases). The CDR3 consists of 16 residues. The V end was cut by 0 bases, the J end by 5 bases, with 17 bases between. Germline loops: CDR1 SGHTS, CDR2 YDEGEE. CDR3 region: CASSLVSAGGAYGYTF. The CDR3 nucleotides read TGTGCCAGCAGCTTGGTTTCCGCGGGGGGCGCTTATGGCTACACCTTC.

This rearrangement joins TRBV7-8 to TRBJ2-7; TRBD2 matches 7 bases. The CDR3 runs to 15 residues. V trimming: 0 bases; J trimming: 0 bases; junction bases outside the gene matches: 2. CDR1 and CDR2 (germline): SGHVS, FQNEAQ. CDR3 in amino acids: CASSLATSSSYEQYF. DNA of the CDR3: TGTGCCAGCAGCTTAGCGACTAGCAGCTCCTACGAGCAGTACTTC.

The chain uses TRBV2 and TRBJ2-7, with D perhaps matching TRBD1 (5 bases). V dropped 5 bases and J dropped 5 bases, with 13 bases sitting between them. The CDR3 sequence is 13 residues long. The germline V gene encodes CDR1 SNHLY and CDR2 FYNNEI. Written as DNA, the CDR3 is TGTGCCAGCAGTCCTCAGACAGTCCACGAGCAGTACTTC. Translated, it gives CASSPQTVHEQYF.

V gene TRBV7-9 combines with J gene TRBJ2-7; TRBD1 matches 7 bases. Germline CDR1 and CDR2: SEHNR and FQNEAQ (reference sequence). V gave up 6 bases and J gave up 3 bases; unmatched junction bases: 2. This CDR3 comprises 12 residues. CDR3 bases: TGTGCCAGCAGAGGGGACAGCTACGAGCAGTACTTC. This gives the protein CASRGDSYEQYF.

The chain has TRBV7-2 and TRBJ2-3; 11 bases line up with TRBD2. CDR1 is SGHTA and CDR2 is FQGNSA in the germline V gene. V shed 6 bases and J 1 base; nucleotides not matched to a gene: 9. The CDR3 runs to 17 residues. CDR3 sequence: CASSSGGALRGTDTQYF. For the CDR3, the DNA is TGTGCCAGCAGTAGCGGGGGGGCCCTGAGAGGCACAGATACGCAGTATTTT.

The chain employs TRBV19 and TRBJ2-7; 8 bases match TRBD1. The V segment lost 6 bases and the J segment 4 bases; nucleotides outside the gene matches: 11. Germline V lookup: CDR1 LNHDA, CDR2 SQIVND (reference sequence). The CDR3 has 15 residues. The CDR3 loop is CASSYTGGIVYEQYF. The CDR3 region has the DNA TGTGCCAGTAGCTACACAGGGGGTATCGTATACGAGCAGTACTTC.

The chain carries TRBV30 and TRBJ1-1, with 10 bases that match TRBD1. Germline loops: CDR1 GTSNPN, CDR2 SVGIG (reference sequence). The CDR3 loop spans 17 amino acids. The junction had 14 bases not matched to a gene; V was cut back by 3 bases and J by 4 bases. The CDR3 coding sequence is TGTGCCTGGAGCTTAGACAGGGGGCGCTTGGGGTCCACTGAAGCTTTCTTT. Its protein is CAWSLDRGRLGSTEAFF. The full variable domain, rest sourced from reference TRBV30 and TRBJ1-1, is SQTIHQWPATLVQPVGSPLSLECTVEGTSNPNLYWYRQAAGRGLQLLFYSVGIGQISSEVPQNLSASRPQDRQFILSSKKLLLSDSGFYLCAWSLDRGRLGSTEAFFGQGTRLTVV.

This sequence joins TRBV5-4 and TRBJ1-2; 12 positions agree with TRBD1. The CDR3 length is 16 residues. V trimming: 4 bases; J trimming: 5 bases; junction bases outside the gene matches: 9. The germline CDR1 and CDR2 sequences are SGHNT and YYREEE (reference sequence). CDR3 in amino acids: CASSPGTGGFVYGYTF. CDR3 DNA: TGTGCCAGCAGCCCCGGGACAGGGGGCTTCGTATATGGCTACACCTTC.

V and J are TRBV25-1 and TRBJ1-2; D call uncertain. The CDR3 consists of 12 residues. V lost 6 bases and J 3 bases, leaving 8 bases between the germline ends. Germline loops: CDR1 MGHDK, CDR2 SYGVNS. CDR3 coding DNA: TGTGCCAGCAGCAGAAACGACTATGGCTACACCTTC. The encoded protein is CASSRNDYGYTF.

The V and J genes are TRBV28 and TRBJ2-1; 13 bases align to TRBD2. Losses at the gene ends were 5 bases for V and 10 bases for J; bases not matched to a gene: 11. CDR1 is MDHEN and CDR2 is SYDVKM in the germline V gene. This CDR3 region has 16 residues. The CDR3, as DNA: TGTGCCAGCAGTCAGCCGACTAGCGGGGGGCTTCCGGAGCAGTTCTTC. Its translation is CASSQPTSGGLPEQFF.

V gene TRBV15 combines with J gene TRBJ2-1; 7 bases are shared with TRBD1. Germline V gene lookup returns CDR1 LNHNV and CDR2 YYDKDF (reference sequence). Unmatched junction bases numbered 12, after V lost 0 bases and J lost 13 bases. There are 15 residues in the CDR3. The CDR3 region is CATSRDRDSQGPQFF. The CDR3 coding sequence is TGTGCCACCAGCAGAGATAGGGACAGCCAGGGCCCCCAGTTCTTC.

V usage is TRBV7-8 and J usage is TRBJ1-1; D ambiguous. The CDR3 is 11 amino acids. Between the trimmed V and J ends, which lost 2 bases and 6 bases, there was a span of 4 bases. CDR1 SGHVS and CDR2 FQNEAQ come from the germline V gene. CDR3 coding DNA: TGTGCCAGCAGCTTAAGAGCTGAAGCTTTCTTT. It codes for CASSLRAEAFF.

The gene calls are TRBV19 and TRBJ1-1; D might be TRBD1 (5 bases). Germline V gene data show CDR1 as LNHDA and CDR2 as SQIVND (reference sequence). The V and J ends lost 1 base and 6 bases respectively, with 6 bases between them. CDR3 length equals 12 residues. This CDR3 is CASSIGGPEAFF. DNA for the CDR3: TGTGCCAGTAGTATAGGGGGCCCTGAAGCTTTCTTT. Based on the CDR3 plus reference TRBV19 and TRBJ1-1, the full variable domain is DGGITQSPKYLFRKEGQNVTLSCEQNLNHDAMYWYRQDPGQGLRLIYYSQIVNDFQKGDIAEGYSVSREKKESFPLTVTSAQKNPTAFYLCASSIGGPEAFFGQGTRLTVV.

The chain couples TRBV6-5 to TRBJ2-5; D is unresolved. Germline V gene sequence: CDR1 MNHEY, CDR2 SVGAGI. The CDR3 has 11 amino acids. V lost 8 bases to trimming and J lost 7 bases, with 11 bases between them. The CDR3 protein is CASDSHGTQYF. The CDR3 DNA sequence: TGTGCCAGCGACTCCCACGGGACCCAGTACTTC.

The rearrangement links TRBV2 to TRBJ1-5; D uncertain. Deletions cut 5 bases from V and 4 bases from J, with 9 bases between. The CDR3 covers 13 residues. Germline V CDR1 and CDR2: SNHLY, FYNNEI. The CDR3 sequence: CASSRTENQPQHF. CDR3 sequence (DNA): TGTGCCAGCAGTAGAACAGAGAATCAGCCCCAGCATTTT.

The V and J genes are TRBV18 and TRBJ2-3, with 8 positions matching TRBD2. CDR3 length: 17 amino acids. Trimming removed 4 bases from V and 2 bases from J; junction bases left unmatched: 11. Per germline, CDR1 KGHSH and CDR2 LQKENI. This CDR3 reads CASSRTGGLSHTDTQYF. Written as DNA, the CDR3 is TGTGCCAGCTCACGAACGGGGGGGCTCTCTCACACAGATACGCAGTATTTT.

The chain couples TRBV2 to TRBJ2-7, with 9 bases aligning to TRBD2. The V and J ends lost 6 bases and 4 bases, in that order; junction bases with no gene match: 7. CDR3 size: 14 residues. Germline V gene sequence: CDR1 SNHLY, CDR2 FYNNEI. The chain's CDR3 is CASRLRGGGYEQYF. The CDR3, as DNA: TGTGCCAGCAGATTGCGGGGGGGCGGATACGAGCAGTACTTC. Looking up the rest from reference TRBV2 and TRBJ2-7 gives the full variable domain: EPEVTQTPSHQVTQMGQEVILRCVPISNHLYFYWYRQILGQKVEFLVSFYNNEISEKSEIFDDQFSVERPDGSNFTLKIRSTKLEDSAMYFCASRLRGGGYEQYFGPGTRLTVT.

V is TRBV11-2 and J is TRBJ2-2; D might be TRBD2 (5 bases). Germline-derived CDR1 and CDR2 are SGHAT and FQNNGV. The CDR3 is made up of 16 amino acids. The V and J ends lost 5 bases and 1 base respectively, with 14 bases between them. CDR3 sequence reads: CASSLNGLLNTGELFF. The CDR3 coding sequence is TGTGCCAGCAGCCTAAATGGACTCTTGAACACCGGGGAGCTGTTTTTT. The variable domain in full, with the rest retrieved from reference TRBV11-2 and TRBJ2-2, is EAGVAQSPRYKIIEKRQSVAFWCNPISGHATLYWYQQILGQGPKLLIQFQNNGVVDDSQLPKDRFSAERLKGVDSTLKIQPAKLEDSAVYLCASSLNGLLNTGELFFGEGSRLTVL.

As DNA, the CDR3 is TGTGCCAGCAGCCCCTGGACTAGCGGCTACTACAATGAGCAGTTCTTC. Amino acids: CASSPWTSGYYNEQFF. This rearrangement joins TRBV7-9 to TRBJ2-1; 10 bases fit TRBD2. The CDR3 has 16 residues. The germline V gene encodes CDR1 SEHNR and CDR2 FQNEAQ (reference sequence). The V segment lost 5 bases and the J segment 3 bases; nucleotides outside the gene matches: 7.

The V call is TRBV7-9, the J call TRBJ1-2; D remains unclear. The CDR3 covers 17 residues. Trimming shortened V by 4 bases and J by 1 base, and 19 bases separated the two germline ends. Germline V lookup: CDR1 SEHNR, CDR2 FQNEAQ (reference sequence). CDR3 sequence reads: CASSSAAWSSLNYGYTF. For the CDR3, the DNA is TGTGCCAGCAGCTCCGCGGCCTGGTCATCCCTTAACTATGGCTACACCTTC.

V gene TRBV6-1 combines with J gene TRBJ1-5; 7 nucleotides match TRBD1. CDR1 and CDR2 from the germline V gene are MNHNS and SASEGT. The CDR3 has 15 amino acids. Losses at the gene ends were 6 bases for V and 1 base for J; bases not matched to a gene: 6. Written as DNA, the CDR3 is TGTGCCAGCAGAAAGACAGGGATGAGCAATCAGCCCCAGCATTTT. Protein product: CASRKTGMSNQPQHF.

The chain employs TRBV28 and TRBJ2-7, with TRBD1 as a possible D gene (6 bases). Germline CDR1 and CDR2: MDHEN and SYDVKM. The CDR3 sequence is 15 residues long. Deletions cut 7 bases from V and 5 bases from J, with 21 bases between. CDR3 sequence reads: CASIPGAVGADEQYF. The CDR3 nucleotides are TGTGCCAGCATTCCAGGGGCTGTGGGGGCGGACGAGCAGTACTTC. Supplemented by reference TRBV28 and TRBJ2-7, the full variable domain reads DVKVTQSSRYLVKRTGEKVFLECVQDMDHENMFWYRQDPGLGLRLIYFSYDVKMKEKGDIPEGYSVSREKKERFSLILESASTNQTSMYLCASIPGAVGADEQYFGPGTRLTVT.

The chain carries TRBV28 and TRBJ1-5; 9 bases map to TRBD1. V was pared by 6 bases and J by 6 bases, with 6 bases of the junction left unmatched. Germline V gives CDR1 MDHEN, CDR2 SYDVKM. The CDR3 is made up of 14 amino acids. CDR3 region: CASRGQGSSQPQHF. In DNA, the CDR3 is TGTGCCAGCAGGGGACAGGGTAGTAGTCAGCCCCAGCATTTT.